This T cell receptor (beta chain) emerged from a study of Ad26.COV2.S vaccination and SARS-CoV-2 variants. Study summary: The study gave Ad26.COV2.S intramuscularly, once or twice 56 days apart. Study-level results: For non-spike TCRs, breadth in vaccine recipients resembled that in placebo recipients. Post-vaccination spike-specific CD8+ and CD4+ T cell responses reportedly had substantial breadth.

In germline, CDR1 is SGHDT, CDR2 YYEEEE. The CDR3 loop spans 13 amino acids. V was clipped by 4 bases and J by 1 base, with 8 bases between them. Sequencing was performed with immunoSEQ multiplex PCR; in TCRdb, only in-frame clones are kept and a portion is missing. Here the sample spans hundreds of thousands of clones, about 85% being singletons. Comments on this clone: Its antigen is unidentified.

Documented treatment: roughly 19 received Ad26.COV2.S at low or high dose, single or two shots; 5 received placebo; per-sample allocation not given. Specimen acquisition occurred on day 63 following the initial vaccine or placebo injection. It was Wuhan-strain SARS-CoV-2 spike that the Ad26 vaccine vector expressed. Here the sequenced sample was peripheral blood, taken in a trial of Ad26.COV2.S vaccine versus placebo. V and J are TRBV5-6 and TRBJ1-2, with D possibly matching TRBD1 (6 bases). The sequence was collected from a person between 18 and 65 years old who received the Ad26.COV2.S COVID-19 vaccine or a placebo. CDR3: CASSVDSNYGYTF. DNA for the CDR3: TGTGCCAGCAGCGTGGACAGTAACTATGGCTACACCTTC.